What follows are 18 T cell receptor beta chains derived from one specimen sequenced in a study of beta chain features in type 1 diabetes. The study reverse transcribed the entire isolated RNA, so it sequenced expressed TCRB transcripts. Here immunoSEQ multiplex PCR was the method, and the copy in TCRdb shows in-frame clones only, minus some. The repertoire holds tens of thousands of clones, with 25% to 35% as singletons. The specimen was stem cell memory CD4+ T cells from blood. The receptors were sampled from a woman aged 18-30 years in good health.

The chain has TRBV9 and TRBJ2-7; possibly TRBD2 for D (5 bases). This CDR3 spans 14 amino acids. Trimming took off 0 bases at V and 3 bases at J, with 10 bases between the two ends. The germline CDR1 and CDR2 sequences are SGDLS and YYNGEE. CDR3 amino acids: CASSVDLAGYEQYF. Written as DNA, the CDR3 is TGTGCCAGCAGCGTAGATCTAGCAGGCTACGAGCAGTACTTC.

This chain uses TRBV7-8 with TRBJ1-4; 7 bases align to TRBD1. CDR3 size: 14 residues. V lost 5 bases and J lost 5; bases outside the gene matches: 5. The germline V gene encodes CDR1 SGHVS and CDR2 FQNEAQ. Written as DNA, the CDR3 is TGTGCCAGCAGCGCGGGACAGTTAAATGAAAAACTGTTTTTT. This gives the protein CASSAGQLNEKLFF.

This clone came up a few times. V and J are TRBV2 and TRBJ2-5; 9 bases are a match to TRBD2. This CDR3 has 19 amino acids. The germline V gene has CDR1 SNHLY and CDR2 FYNNEI. Trimming removed 1 base from V and 4 bases from J; junction bases left unmatched: 16. CDR3 loop: CASSEGGRLAAARGETQYF. CDR3 sequence (DNA): TGTGCCAGCAGTGAAGGAGGGCGACTAGCGGCGGCAAGAGGAGAGACCCAGTACTTC.

The rearrangement uses TRBV19 and TRBJ2-7; 14 bases agree with TRBD2. From germline, CDR1 is LNHDA and CDR2 SQIVND (reference sequence). The CDR3 totals 14 residues. After removal of 8 bases from V and 7 bases from J, the junction contained 7 bases not matched to a gene. In DNA, the CDR3 is TGTGCCAGTCAGACTAGCGGGAGGGCCCGGGAGCAGTACTTC. Its protein is CASQTSGRAREQYF.

The chain uses TRBV2 and TRBJ2-3; possible D gene TRBD2, 5 bases. CDR3 length equals 12 residues. Germline V lookup: CDR1 SNHLY, CDR2 FYNNEI. V was pared by 2 bases and J by 8 bases, with 8 bases between. CDR3 nucleotide sequence: TGTGCCAGCAGTGAATCTCGGGGTACGCAGTATTTT. Translating it yields CASSESRGTQYF.

In its sample, this clone was seen a few times. The J gene is TRBJ2-3, the V gene TRBV5-1, with D possibly being TRBD1 (6 bases). V was trimmed by 2 bases and J by 2 bases, leaving 9 bases between them. The CDR3 covers 14 residues. The germline CDR1 and CDR2 sequences are SGHRS and YFSETQ. CDR3: CASSLGGSTDTQYF. CDR3 coding DNA: TGCGCCAGCAGCTTAGGGGGATCCACAGATACGCAGTATTTT.

In this sample, this clone turned up a few times. This chain links TRBV5-1 with TRBJ2-1, with 9 bases identical to TRBD2. CDR1 is SGHRS and CDR2 is YFSETQ in the germline V gene. The CDR3 is 14 residues long. After removal of 8 bases from V and 8 bases from J, the junction contained 11 bases not matched to a gene. The CDR3 reads CASGREREVDEQFF. CDR3 DNA sequence: TGCGCCAGTGGACGAGAGCGGGAGGTCGATGAGCAGTTCTTC.

This chain uses TRBV5-1 with TRBJ2-7; D not certain. CDR3 length: 14 amino acids. Trimming took off 3 bases at V and 0 bases at J, with 10 bases between the two ends. Germline CDR1 and CDR2: SGHRS and YFSETQ. The CDR3 sequence is CASSSGSSSYEQYF. CDR3 bases: TGCGCCAGCAGCTCAGGATCCAGCTCCTACGAGCAGTACTTC.

This sequence joins TRBV19 and TRBJ2-7; 7 bases fit TRBD2. J lost 0 bases, V lost 10 bases, and 9 bases had no gene match. Germline V lookup: CDR1 LNHDA, CDR2 SQIVND (reference sequence). The CDR3 is made up of 14 amino acids. The CDR3 sequence: CATSAGDSSYEQYF. In DNA form, the CDR3 reads TGTGCCACTTCTGCGGGGGATAGCTCCTACGAGCAGTACTTC.

The chain couples TRBV5-6 to TRBJ2-5; 7 nucleotides agree with TRBD1. Germline V gives CDR1 SGHDT, CDR2 YYEEEE. Trimming cost V 4 bases and J 4 bases; bases outside gene matches: 1. The CDR3 contains 12 residues. CDR3 sequence reads: CASSRTGETQYF. The CDR3 coding sequence is TGTGCCAGCAGCAGGACAGGAGAGACCCAGTACTTC.

V is TRBV6-5 and J is TRBJ1-1, with a tentative D call TRBD1 (5 bases). Germline V gene sequence: CDR1 MNHEY, CDR2 SVGAGI. Trimming removed 4 bases from V and 0 bases from J, with 12 bases in between. This CDR3 has 15 residues. In DNA form, the CDR3 reads TGTGCCAGCAGTTCACAGGTTTCAATGAACACTGAAGCTTTCTTT. It codes for CASSSQVSMNTEAFF.

The genes are TRBV5-1 and TRBJ2-7, with 14 bases that match TRBD2. With V trimmed by 4 bases and J by 3 bases, 15 bases remained unmatched. Germline assignment: CDR1 SGHRS and CDR2 YFSETQ. The CDR3 length is 19 residues. This CDR3 reads CASSHGTSGGGPLFYEQYF. The CDR3 DNA reads as TGCGCCAGCAGCCATGGGACTAGCGGGGGCGGCCCCCTCTTCTACGAGCAGTACTTC.

This clone has more than one count but fewer than ten. The CDR3 loop is CASSLFRQGNTEAFF. The CDR3 DNA reads as TGTGCCAGCAGCTTATTCCGGCAGGGGAACACTGAAGCTTTCTTT. The J gene is TRBJ1-1, the V gene TRBV7-9; D may be TRBD1 (5 bases). The germline gives CDR1 SEHNR, CDR2 FQNEAQ (reference sequence). CDR3 length: 15 amino acids. The V gene lost 2 bases and the J gene lost 1 base, with 11 bases spanning the gap.

The chain combines TRBV5-1 with TRBJ2-2; D not certain. Trimming shortened V by 4 bases and J by 1 base, and 14 bases separated the two germline ends. CDR1 and CDR2 from the germline V gene are SGHRS and YFSETQ. The length of the CDR3 is 16 residues. The CDR3 DNA follows: TGCGCCAGCAGCCCGGTTCCTAGTCTGAACACCGGGGAGCTGTTTTTT. It codes for CASSPVPSLNTGELFF.

This clone was detected only a few times. CDR3 loop: CASSPGGQPQETQYF. The CDR3 DNA sequence: TGTGCCAGCAGCCCGGGGGGCCAGCCCCAAGAGACCCAGTACTTC. The gene calls are TRBV7-2 and TRBJ2-5, with D possibly matching TRBD2 (7 bases). The CDR3 loop spans 15 amino acids. V gave up 5 bases and J gave up 1 base, with 14 bases separating them. The V gene's germline CDR1 is SGHTA and CDR2 FQGNSA.

This chain joins TRBV30 and TRBJ2-7; 12 bases align to TRBD1. With 3 bases clipped from V and 3 bases from J, the junction kept 18 bases outside the gene matches. This CDR3 contains 19 residues. CDR1 GTSNPN and CDR2 SVGIG come from the germline V gene (reference sequence). The CDR3 is CAWRPGTGGASRLLYEQYF. CDR3 sequence (DNA): TGTGCCTGGAGACCCGGGACAGGGGGCGCGTCGCGGCTTCTCTACGAGCAGTACTTC.

In this sample, this clone turned up a few times. The J gene is TRBJ1-2, the V gene TRBV7-2; D possibly corresponds to TRBD1 (5 bases). Germline CDR1 and CDR2: SGHTA and FQGNSA. This CDR3 has 14 residues. The germline V and J ends were trimmed by 1 base and 9 bases, with 15 bases remaining between them. CDR3 bases: TGTGCCAGCAGCTTAGACCCGCAGGGTATAAGCTACACCTTC. Residues: CASSLDPQGISYTF.

The chain is built from TRBV29-1 and TRBJ2-1; D possibly corresponds to TRBD2 (5 bases). This CDR3 contains 14 residues. The V gene's germline CDR1 is SQVTM and CDR2 ANQGSEA. V was shortened by 2 bases and J by 4 bases, with 12 bases between the two germline ends. This chain's CDR3 is CSVENPTGYNEQFF. The DNA of the CDR3 is TGCAGCGTTGAAAATCCTACGGGGTACAATGAGCAGTTCTTC.